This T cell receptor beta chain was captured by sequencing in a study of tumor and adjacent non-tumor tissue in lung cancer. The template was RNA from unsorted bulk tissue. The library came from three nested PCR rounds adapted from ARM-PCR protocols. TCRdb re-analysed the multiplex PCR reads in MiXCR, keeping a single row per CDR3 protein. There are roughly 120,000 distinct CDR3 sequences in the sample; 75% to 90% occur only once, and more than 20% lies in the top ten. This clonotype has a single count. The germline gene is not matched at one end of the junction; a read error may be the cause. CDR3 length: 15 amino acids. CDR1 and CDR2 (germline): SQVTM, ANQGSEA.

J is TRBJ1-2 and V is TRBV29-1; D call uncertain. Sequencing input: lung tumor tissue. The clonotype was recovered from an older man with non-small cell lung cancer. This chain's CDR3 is CSVMDGISDNYGYTF. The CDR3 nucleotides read TGCAGCGTGATGGACGGAATTTCGGATAACTATGGCTACACATTC.